Shown below are 11 T cell receptor beta chains from a single sample sequenced in a study of identical twins. TCRdb re-analysed the 5' RACE reads in MiXCR, keeping a single row per CDR3 protein. The table shows more than 1.5 million distinct CDR3 sequences, with less than 40% occurring only once. Source material: cord blood. The receptors originated from a newborn girl in good health.

This clonotype was counted ten times or more. The genes are TRBV5-1 and TRBJ2-1; TRBD2 matches at 9 bases. CDR1 and CDR2 from the germline V gene are SGHRS and YFSETQ. This CDR3 region has 15 residues. J lost 2 bases, V lost 4 bases, and 4 bases had no gene match. The CDR3: CASSLTSGPYNEQFF. CDR3 in DNA: TGCGCCAGCAGCCTCACTAGCGGGCCCTACAATGAGCAGTTCTTC.

V gene TRBV7-6 combines with J gene TRBJ1-1; 8 nucleotides match TRBD1. Trimming removed 0 bases from V and 2 bases from J; junction bases left unmatched: 5. Germline-derived CDR1 and CDR2 are SGHVS and FNYEAQ. The CDR3 spans 16 residues. This CDR3 is CASSLARTGINTEAFF. In DNA, the CDR3 is TGTGCCAGCAGCTTAGCGAGGACAGGGATTAACACTGAAGCTTTCTTT.

This clonotype was recorded once. This chain connects TRBV12-3 or TRBV12-4 to TRBJ2-5; possibly TRBD1 or TRBD2 for D (5 bases each). V was shortened by 4 bases and J by 5 bases, with 8 bases between the two germline ends. This CDR3 comprises 12 residues. CDR3 DNA: TGTGCCAGCAGTTGGGACGGGGAGACCCAGTACTTC. Amino acids: CASSWDGETQYF.

The chain couples TRBV3-1 to TRBJ2-7, with 8 bases matching TRBD2. After removal of 3 bases from V and 7 bases from J, the junction contained 11 bases not matched to a gene. Germline CDR1 reads LGHDT; CDR2 reads YNNKEL (reference sequence). The CDR3 covers 15 residues. The CDR3 DNA is TGTGCCAGCAGCCACCGGACTAGCCGCTCCCAAGAGCAGTACTTC. Amino acids: CASSHRTSRSQEQYF.

In its sample, this clonotype was seen a few times. The chain carries TRBV20-1 and TRBJ1-1, with D perhaps TRBD1 (6 bases). CDR1 is DFQATT and CDR2 is SNEGSKA in the germline V gene (reference sequence). This CDR3 comprises 14 residues. V was shortened by 1 base and J by 6 bases, with 15 bases between the two germline ends. The CDR3 is CSARVPGVGSEAFF. The CDR3 DNA follows: TGCAGTGCTAGAGTTCCAGGGGTTGGCTCTGAAGCTTTCTTT.

The rearrangement uses TRBV12-3 or TRBV12-4 and TRBJ2-7; D call uncertain. This CDR3 is built from 13 residues. Trimming shortened V by 7 bases and J by 0 bases, and 10 bases separated the two germline ends. The chain's CDR3 is CASKTLPSYEQYF. DNA for the CDR3: TGTGCCAGCAAAACCCTCCCCTCCTACGAGCAGTACTTC.

CDR3 coding DNA: TGTGCCAGCAGTTCGGGGCCAGGGGCTCACTACGAGCAGTACTTC. It yields the protein CASSSGPGAHYEQYF. The rearrangement links TRBV6-2 or TRBV6-3 to TRBJ2-7, with D perhaps TRBD1 (6 bases). This CDR3 contains 15 residues. Germline loops: CDR1 MNHEY, CDR2 SVGEGT. With 4 bases removed from V and 3 bases from J, the gap between germline ends came to 16 bases.

This clonotype was counted at least ten times. This chain links TRBV7-2 with TRBJ2-4; no clear D. Germline V lookup: CDR1 SGHTA, CDR2 FQGNSA. V dropped 1 base and J dropped 8 bases, with 15 bases sitting between them. The CDR3 sequence is 15 residues long. For the CDR3, the DNA is TGTGCCAGCAGCTTAGTTGGTCTAGATCAGGACATTCAGTACTTC. Protein sequence: CASSLVGLDQDIQYF.

The CDR3 region has the DNA TGCAGTGCTACCAGGGTTAGGGTTGAGCAGTTCTTC. Encoded protein: CSATRVRVEQFF. The rearrangement joins TRBV20-1 to TRBJ2-1; maybe TRBD1 (5 bases). Between the trimmed V and J ends, which lost 4 bases and 9 bases, there was a span of 13 bases. The V gene's germline CDR1 is DFQATT and CDR2 SNEGSKA (reference sequence). The CDR3 is made up of 12 amino acids.

This clonotype was picked up one time. This clone may be a read error of a much larger clone one base away. V gene TRBV12-3 or TRBV12-4 combines with J gene TRBJ2-7, with D perhaps TRBD2 (6 bases). The length of the CDR3 is 14 residues. In nucleotides, the CDR3 is TGTGCCAGCAGTCCGGGACTGGGAGACTACGAGCGGTACTTC. This encodes CASSPGLGDYERYF.

V gene TRBV3-1 combines with J gene TRBJ2-3; 8 bases map to TRBD2. The CDR3 runs 15 residues. CDR1 is LGHDT and CDR2 is YNNKEL in the germline V gene (reference sequence). J gave up 4 bases and V 3 bases, and 6 bases lay outside the gene matches. The CDR3 spells CASSQEGLGADTQYF. The CDR3 bases are TGTGCCAGCAGCCAGGAGGGACTAGGGGCAGATACGCAGTATTTT.